The 24 T cell receptor beta chains below all came from one sample that was sequenced in a study of T cell responses to AZD1222 COVID-19 vaccine. Clones were read by immunoSEQ multiplex PCR, and TCRdb kept only the in-frame ones, dropping some. Altogether 100,000 to 150,000 clones are present, more than 75% being singletons, with the ten largest covering about 10%. Material: peripheral blood, obtained on day 0 of AZD1222 vaccination. Receptor source: an adult in good health.

CDR3 sequence: CAWSPGGYEQYF. Written as DNA, the CDR3 is TGTGCCTGGAGTCCGGGGGGCTACGAGCAGTACTTC. The chain carries TRBV30 and TRBJ2-7, with 7 positions matching TRBD2. Germline lookup yields CDR1 GTSNPN and CDR2 SVGIG (reference sequence). Trimming at V came to 2 bases and at J to 3 bases, leaving 1 base not matched to a gene. The CDR3 spans 12 residues.

The J gene is TRBJ2-3, the V gene TRBV5-6, with unresolved D. Between the trimmed V and J ends, which lost 1 base and 1 base, there was a span of 7 bases. This CDR3 comprises 14 residues. Germline lookup yields CDR1 SGHDT and CDR2 YYEEEE. The CDR3 spells CASSLTTGTDTQYF. CDR3 in DNA: TGTGCCAGCAGCTTGACCACGGGCACAGATACGCAGTATTTT.

This clone occurred once. The chain is built from TRBV12-3 or TRBV12-4 and TRBJ2-2, with a weak D call TRBD1 (5 bases). The CDR3 length is 13 residues. Trimming cost V 6 bases and J 6 bases, with 11 bases left between them. Here the CDR3 reads CASSPGKAGELFF. In DNA, the CDR3 is TGTGCCAGCAGCCCAGGGAAAGCCGGGGAGCTGTTTTTT.

The gene calls are TRBV11-2 and TRBJ2-7, with D maybe TRBD2 (6 bases). V lost 4 bases and J lost 2, with 18 bases in between. Germline CDR1 is SGHAT and CDR2 is FQNNGV. The CDR3 extends over 16 amino acids. The CDR3: CASSSTRRRGPYEQYF. DNA for the CDR3: TGTGCCAGCAGCTCCACCCGAAGGAGGGGTCCCTACGAGCAGTACTTC.

The V gene is TRBV6-6, the J gene TRBJ2-7, with 9 nucleotides matching TRBD2. The V gene's germline CDR1 is MNHNY and CDR2 SVGAGI (reference sequence). The CDR3 contains 15 residues. V was pared by 4 bases and J by 0 bases, with 4 bases of the junction left unmatched. Written as DNA, the CDR3 is TGTGCCAGCAGTTTTAAGCGGGAGGTCTCCTACGAGCAGTACTTC. As protein: CASSFKREVSYEQYF.

The J gene is TRBJ2-1, the V gene TRBV2; no clear D. The CDR3 totals 12 residues. Trimming took 7 bases from V and 3 from J, leaving 7 bases between them. In germline, CDR1 is SNHLY, CDR2 FYNNEI. CDR3 DNA sequence: TGTGCCAGCACCAAGAACTACAATGAGCAGTTCTTC. Encoded protein: CASTKNYNEQFF.

The chain is built from TRBV9 and TRBJ2-3; D unresolved. The CDR3 is 15 amino acids. V was cut by 0 bases and J by 5 bases, with 13 bases left in between. The germline V gene has CDR1 SGDLS and CDR2 YYNGEE. CDR3 sequence: CASSVVSGSGDTQYF. Written as DNA, the CDR3 is TGTGCCAGCAGCGTAGTGTCGGGCTCAGGAGATACGCAGTATTTT. The full variable domain, in which reference TRBV9 and TRBJ2-3 provide the parts outside the CDR3, is DSGVTQTPKHLITATGQRVTLRCSPRSGDLSVYWYQQSLDQGLQFLIQYYNGEERAKGNILERFSAQQFPDLHSELNLSSLELGDSALYFCASSVVSGSGDTQYFGPGTRLTVL.

The V call is TRBV5-1, the J call TRBJ2-2; 14 bases align to TRBD2. J lost 7 bases, V lost 0 bases, and 8 bases had no gene match. The germline V gene has CDR1 SGHRS and CDR2 YFSETQ. The CDR3 extends over 18 amino acids. The CDR3 sequence is CASSLASGLAGVHGELFF. DNA for the CDR3: TGCGCCAGCAGCTTGGCCTCGGGACTAGCGGGAGTGCACGGGGAGCTGTTTTTT.

The CDR3 region is CASRARGSDEQFF. CDR3 coding DNA: TGTGCCAGCAGGGCTCGGGGATCGGATGAGCAGTTCTTC. The chain recombines TRBV11-3 with TRBJ2-1; TRBD2 might be the D (5 bases). The CDR3 covers 13 residues. V lost 6 bases, J lost 8 bases, and 14 bases lay in between. CDR1 and CDR2 from the germline V gene are SGHNT and YENEEA.

The V and J genes are TRBV6-2 or TRBV6-3 and TRBJ1-2; D uncertain. The germline gives CDR1 MNHEY, CDR2 SVGEGT. Deletions cut 5 bases from V and 3 bases from J, with 7 bases between. This CDR3 spans 12 amino acids. The CDR3 protein is CASSVTYYGYTF. The CDR3 DNA reads as TGTGCCAGCAGTGTTACTTACTATGGCTACACCTTC.

The chain carries TRBV11-2 and TRBJ1-2; D uncertain. V was shortened by 4 bases and J by 6 bases, with 18 bases between the two germline ends. The CDR3 has 15 amino acids. Germline-derived CDR1 and CDR2 are SGHAT and FQNNGV. The CDR3 coding sequence is TGTGCCAGCAGCTCAGCCAGATTCGGGTTACATGGCTACACCTTC. This gives the protein CASSSARFGLHGYTF.

This rearrangement joins TRBV6-2 or TRBV6-3 to TRBJ1-4; D might be TRBD1 (5 bases). Trimming took 6 bases from V and 7 from J, leaving 12 bases between them. The germline V gene encodes CDR1 MNHEY and CDR2 SVGEGT. This CDR3 is 13 amino acids long. CDR3 nucleotides: TGTGCCAGCAGCCCGGGACCGATTGAAAAACTGTTTTTT. It encodes CASSPGPIEKLFF.

The chain combines TRBV28 with TRBJ2-1; 9 bases map to TRBD2. The CDR3 runs 16 residues. Germline values: CDR1 MDHEN, CDR2 SYDVKM. V lost 4 bases to trimming and J lost 5 bases; unmatched junction nucleotides: 9. The CDR3 nucleotides read TGTGCCAGCAGTTCCTTAGCGGGAGTTAACGACAATGAGCAGTTCTTC. Translation: CASSSLAGVNDNEQFF.

The gene calls are TRBV6-5 and TRBJ2-1; D possibly corresponds to TRBD1 (6 bases). This CDR3 region has 13 residues. Trimming removed 4 bases at V and 10 bases at J, with 14 bases between. Per germline, CDR1 MNHEY and CDR2 SVGAGI. The CDR3 loop is CASSFNRVSEQFF. DNA of the CDR3: TGTGCCAGCAGTTTCAACAGGGTCAGCGAGCAGTTCTTC.

V usage is TRBV30 and J usage is TRBJ2-7, with D tentatively TRBD2 (7 bases). Trimming shortened V by 4 bases and J by 4 bases, and 8 bases separated the two germline ends. Germline loops: CDR1 GTSNPN, CDR2 SVGIG (reference sequence). CDR3 size: 11 residues. This CDR3 is CAWKGGYEQYF. CDR3 nucleotide sequence: TGTGCCTGGAAGGGGGGGTACGAGCAGTACTTC.

This sequence joins TRBV5-1 and TRBJ1-6; no definite D call. Germline values: CDR1 SGHRS, CDR2 YFSETQ. This CDR3 is built from 13 residues. With 0 bases removed from V and 10 bases from J, the gap between germline ends came to 8 bases. CDR3 in amino acids: CASSLAARSPLHF. The CDR3 bases are TGCGCCAGCAGCTTGGCAGCGAGGTCACCCCTCCACTTT.

The chain uses TRBV7-6 and TRBJ2-4, with D perhaps matching TRBD1 (7 bases). This CDR3 region has 13 residues. V dropped 2 bases and J dropped 11 bases, with 13 bases sitting between them. Germline CDR1 reads SGHVS; CDR2 reads FNYEAQ. DNA for the CDR3: TGTGCCAGCAGCTTAATGGCAGGGGGGTTTCAGTACTTC. Its protein product is CASSLMAGGFQYF.

The chain uses TRBV5-6 and TRBJ1-5; no definite D call. V was shortened by 1 base and J by 3 bases, with 8 bases between the two germline ends. The germline CDR1 and CDR2 sequences are SGHDT and YYEEEE. The CDR3 covers 14 residues. CDR3 loop: CASSLPGINQPQHF. CDR3 DNA sequence: TGTGCCAGCAGCTTGCCTGGGATCAATCAGCCCCAGCATTTT.

The CDR3 nucleotides are TGTGCCAGCAGTGAAGGGTCACTATACACTGAAGCTTTCTTT. Translated: CASSEGSLYTEAFF. The genes are TRBV6-1 and TRBJ1-1; D gene ambiguous. The V end lost 1 base, the J end lost 3 bases, and 9 bases lay between the germline ends. CDR3 length: 14 residues. Per the germline V gene, CDR1 is MNHNS and CDR2 is SASEGT.

This clone was seen a handful of times. The J gene is TRBJ1-4, the V gene TRBV19; 10 nucleotides line up with TRBD1. V trimming: 3 bases; J trimming: 8 bases; junction bases outside the gene matches: 3. Germline V lookup: CDR1 LNHDA, CDR2 SQIVND (reference sequence). The CDR3 has 14 amino acids. CDR3 sequence (DNA): TGTGCCAGTAGTATTTCGGGACAGGGGGAAAAACTGTTTTTT. Residues: CASSISGQGEKLFF.

The chain joins TRBV7-9 to TRBJ2-2; TRBD2 aligns across 7 bases. Trimming at V came to 1 base and at J to 2 bases, leaving 1 base not matched to a gene. Germline assignment: CDR1 SEHNR and CDR2 FQNEAQ (reference sequence). CDR3 size: 15 residues. DNA for the CDR3: TGTGCCAGCAGCTTAGGCGGGGGTAACACCGGGGAGCTGTTTTTT. Translating it yields CASSLGGGNTGELFF.

V usage is TRBV3-1 (or the pseudogene TRBV3-2) and J usage is TRBJ1-1; D gene unclear. This CDR3 region has 15 residues. Germline lookup yields CDR1 LGHDT and CDR2 YNNKEL (reference sequence). The V end lost 2 bases, the J end lost 0 bases, and 10 bases lay between the germline ends. CDR3 bases: TGTGCCAGCAGCCAATCGGCGGGCATGAACACTGAAGCTTTCTTT. Protein: CASSQSAGMNTEAFF.

The V gene is TRBV27, the J gene TRBJ2-7; D is ambiguous. The germline CDR1 and CDR2 sequences are MNHEY and SMNVEV (reference sequence). The CDR3 sequence is 13 residues long. Trimming cost V 3 bases and J 2 bases, with 8 bases left between them. This chain's CDR3 is CASSFTGAYEQYF. The DNA of the CDR3 is TGTGCCAGCAGTTTTACGGGCGCCTACGAGCAGTACTTC.

CDR3 sequence reads: CASSFLGNQPQHF. The DNA of the CDR3 is TGTGCCAGCAGTTTTTTGGGGAATCAGCCCCAGCATTTT. The chain joins TRBV12-3 or TRBV12-4 to TRBJ1-5; unclear D gene. Trimming shortened V by 3 bases and J by 4 bases, and 7 bases separated the two germline ends. This CDR3 is 13 amino acids long.